This T cell receptor beta chain was obtained from a study of T cells in Graves' hyperthyroidism and ophthalmopathy. As for the study in general: It was at initial diagnosis, before any treatment, that peripheral blood was collected.

About this clonotype itself: The antigen is not known.

The CDR3 runs 15 residues. Germline V gene data show CDR1 as SGDLS and CDR2 as YYNGEE. V was trimmed by 1 base and J by 3 bases, leaving 14 bases between them. Amplification of TCR beta CDR3 regions used RNA as the template. First-round RT-PCR of the TCR CDR3 relied on the HTBI primer set. Using its own MiXCR run on the multiplex PCR reads, TCRdb lists one record per CDR3 protein. The sample holds around 490,000 distinct CDR3 sequences, less than 20% seen once. Study results and limitations: Model predictions of ophthalmopathy came a median about six months before onset. Blood samples included most of the expanded thyroid clonotypes exceeding 0.001.

Sequenced input: blood. This chain joins TRBV9 and TRBJ2-7; D gene uncertain. The source of this sequence is a man aged 35-49 years with Graves' ophthalmopathy. Written as DNA, the CDR3 is TGTGCCAGCAGCGTAAATCCCCTCCGCGGCTACGAGCAGTACTTC. This encodes CASSVNPLRGYEQYF.